This T cell receptor (beta chain) stems from a study of T cells after yellow fever vaccination. Study-level information: Preparation of fractions with low cell numbers was performed using SMART-Seq v4 Ultra Low Input.

TCRdb re-called the 5' RACE reads with MiXCR, one entry per CDR3 protein. The sample contains about 370,000 distinct CDR3 sequences, 11% of which appear only once. V was shortened by 0 bases and J by 9 bases, with 13 bases between the two germline ends. Looked up from germline, CDR1 is SGHRS and CDR2 is YFSETQ. There are 14 residues in the CDR3. In its sample, this clonotype was seen a few times. The clonotype comes from a man aged 18 to 29 who received the YFV17D yellow fever vaccine. Sequenced material: PBMCs, taken on the day of the first yellow fever vaccination. This chain connects TRBV5-1 to TRBJ2-4, with D hard to call. The CDR3 protein is CASSLAGPLGIQYF. The CDR3 nucleotides read TGCGCCAGCAGCTTGGCCGGCCCCTTGGGCATTCAGTACTTC.